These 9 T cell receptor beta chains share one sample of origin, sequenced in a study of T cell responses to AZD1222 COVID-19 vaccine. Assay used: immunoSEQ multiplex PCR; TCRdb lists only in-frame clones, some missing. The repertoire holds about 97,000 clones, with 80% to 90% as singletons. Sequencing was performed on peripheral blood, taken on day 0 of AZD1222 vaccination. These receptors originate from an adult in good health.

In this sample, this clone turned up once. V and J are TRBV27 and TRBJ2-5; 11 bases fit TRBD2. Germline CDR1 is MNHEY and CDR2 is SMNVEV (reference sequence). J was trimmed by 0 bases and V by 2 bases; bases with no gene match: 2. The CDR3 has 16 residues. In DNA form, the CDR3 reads TGTGCCAGCAGTTTAAGACTAGCGGGGCACCAAGAGACCCAGTACTTC. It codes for CASSLRLAGHQETQYF.

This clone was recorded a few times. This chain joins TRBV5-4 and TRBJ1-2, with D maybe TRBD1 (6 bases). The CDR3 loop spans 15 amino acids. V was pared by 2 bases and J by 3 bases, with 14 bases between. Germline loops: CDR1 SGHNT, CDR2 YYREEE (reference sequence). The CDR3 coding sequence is TGTGCCAGCAGCTTTCCTTCGGCAGGGGACTATGGCTACACCTTC. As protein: CASSFPSAGDYGYTF.

The CDR3 is CAISEAAGGQIYEQYF. The CDR3 DNA follows: TGTGCCATCAGTGAAGCTGCGGGGGGACAGATCTACGAGCAGTACTTC. This chain uses TRBV10-3 with TRBJ2-7, with D tentatively TRBD2 (8 bases). V was trimmed by 3 bases and J by 3 bases, leaving 18 bases between them. The CDR3 is made up of 16 amino acids. The V gene's germline CDR1 is ENHRY and CDR2 SYGVKD.

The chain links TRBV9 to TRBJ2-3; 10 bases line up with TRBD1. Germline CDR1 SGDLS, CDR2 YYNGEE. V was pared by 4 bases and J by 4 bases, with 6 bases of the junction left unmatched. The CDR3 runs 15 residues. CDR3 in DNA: TGTGCCAGCAGCCCCCAGACAGGGGGCGCAGATACGCAGTATTTT. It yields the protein CASSPQTGGADTQYF. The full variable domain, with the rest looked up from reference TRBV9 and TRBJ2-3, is DSGVTQTPKHLITATGQRVTLRCSPRSGDLSVYWYQQSLDQGLQFLIQYYNGEERAKGNILERFSAQQFPDLHSELNLSSLELGDSALYFCASSPQTGGADTQYFGPGTRLTVL.

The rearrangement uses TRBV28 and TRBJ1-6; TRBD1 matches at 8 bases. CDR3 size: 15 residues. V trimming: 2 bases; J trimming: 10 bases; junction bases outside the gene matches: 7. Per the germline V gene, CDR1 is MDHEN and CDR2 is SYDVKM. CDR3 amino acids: CASSLPDRVYSPLHF. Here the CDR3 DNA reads TGTGCCAGCAGTTTACCGGACAGGGTCTACTCACCCCTCCACTTT.

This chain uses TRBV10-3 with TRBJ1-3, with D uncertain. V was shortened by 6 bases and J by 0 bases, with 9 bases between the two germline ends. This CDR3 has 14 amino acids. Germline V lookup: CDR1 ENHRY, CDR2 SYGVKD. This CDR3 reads CAIRPDNSGNTIYF. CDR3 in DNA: TGTGCCATCAGGCCCGACAACTCTGGAAACACCATATATTTT.

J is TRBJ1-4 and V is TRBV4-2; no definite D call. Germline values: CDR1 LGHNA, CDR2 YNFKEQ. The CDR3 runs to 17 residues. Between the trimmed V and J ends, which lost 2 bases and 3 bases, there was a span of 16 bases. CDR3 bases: TGTGCCAGCAGCCAACCTCCCGGAGGCCGGTCTAATGAAAAACTGTTTTTT. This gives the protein CASSQPPGGRSNEKLFF.

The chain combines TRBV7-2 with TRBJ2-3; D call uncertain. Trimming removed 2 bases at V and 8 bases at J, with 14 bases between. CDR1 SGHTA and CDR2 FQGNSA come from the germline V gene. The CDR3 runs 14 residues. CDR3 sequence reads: CASSLQGSGSTQYF. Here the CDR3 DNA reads TGTGCCAGCAGCTTACAAGGTAGTGGCTCTACGCAGTATTTT.

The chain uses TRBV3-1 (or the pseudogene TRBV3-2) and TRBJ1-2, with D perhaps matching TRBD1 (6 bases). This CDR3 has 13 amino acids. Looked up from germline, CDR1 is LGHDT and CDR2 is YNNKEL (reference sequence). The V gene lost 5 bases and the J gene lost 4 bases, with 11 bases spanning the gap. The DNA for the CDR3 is TGTGCCAGCAGCGACAGGTGGTTCTATGGCTACACCTTC. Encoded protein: CASSDRWFYGYTF.